These 17 T cell receptor beta chains originate from one sample sequenced in a study of vaccination effects on CD4 cells after COVID-19. Before sequencing, viral peptide pools were used by the ViraFEST assay to expand antigen-specific CD4+ T cells. Having been cultured for less than 12 days, the cells underwent CD4+ T cell isolation. Two-dose BNT162b2 or mRNA-1273 vaccination was given to participants. No antigen is known for these receptors. Sequenced by immunoSEQ multiplex PCR; TCRdb stores in-frame clones only, minus some. The table shows more than 60,000 clones, with about 67% occurring only once. The source was CD4+ T cells from PBMCs cultured with HCoV-229E spike peptides, collected after COVID-19 vaccination. The receptors were gathered from a human donor who received a COVID-19 vaccine.

The CDR3 sequence: CASSLLVTNEKLFF. CDR3 nucleotide sequence: TGTGCCAGCAGCTTGTTGGTAACTAATGAAAAACTGTTTTTT. This chain uses TRBV5-8 with TRBJ1-4; D is ambiguous. The CDR3 contains 14 residues. V lost 1 base and J 1 base, leaving 5 bases between the germline ends. Germline CDR1 SGHTS, CDR2 YDEGEE.

The CDR3 here is CASSDLTGSGYGYTF. The CDR3 region has the DNA TGTGCCAGCAGTGATTTAACAGGCTCCGGCTATGGCTACACCTTC. The chain joins TRBV28 to TRBJ1-2; D might be TRBD1 (5 bases). This CDR3 contains 15 residues. V lost 5 bases, J lost 4 bases, and 17 bases lay in between. Germline assignment: CDR1 MDHEN and CDR2 SYDVKM.

DNA of the CDR3: TGTGCCAGCAGCTTATCCCTAGCGGGGAGGGAGCAGTACGTC. As protein: CASSLSLAGREQYV. The rearrangement uses TRBV11-2 and TRBJ2-7; 9 nucleotides line up with TRBD2. Germline V gene lookup returns CDR1 SGHAT and CDR2 FQNNGV. The CDR3 is 14 amino acids. Trimming removed 2 bases from V and 7 bases from J; junction bases left unmatched: 6.

This chain joins TRBV9 and TRBJ2-3; TRBD2 matches at 12 bases. This CDR3 is 17 amino acids long. The J segment lost 6 bases and the V segment lost 0 bases, leaving 8 bases of the junction unmatched. Germline V gene sequence: CDR1 SGDLS, CDR2 YYNGEE. The CDR3 sequence is CASSVARTSGVGDTQYF. As DNA, the CDR3 is TGTGCCAGCAGCGTAGCTAGGACTAGCGGGGTAGGTGATACGCAGTATTTT.

This chain joins TRBV18 and TRBJ2-5; TRBD2 matches 8 bases. The germline CDR1 and CDR2 sequences are KGHSH and LQKENI. The CDR3 loop spans 16 amino acids. V lost 3 bases and J lost 4; bases outside the gene matches: 10. The CDR3 coding sequence is TGTGCCAGCTCACCCCAGTCGGGGGGGCGCGGAGAGACCCAGTACTTC. It specifies CASSPQSGGRGETQYF. Combining the CDR3 with reference TRBV18 and TRBJ2-5 gives the whole variable domain NAGVMQNPRHLVRRRGQEARLRCSPMKGHSHVYWYRQLPEEGLKFMVYLQKENIIDESGMPKERFSAEFPKEGPSILRIQQVVRGDSAAYFCASSPQSGGRGETQYFGPGTRLLVL.

This clone was counted a few times. V gene TRBV2 combines with J gene TRBJ1-5, with D uncertain. The V end lost 4 bases, the J end lost 7 bases, and 14 bases lay between the germline ends. Germline CDR1 and CDR2: SNHLY and FYNNEI. This CDR3 has 14 amino acids. In DNA form, the CDR3 reads TGTGCCAGCAGTGGTGGTAGGGCCGGCCAGCCCCAGCATTTT. Amino acid sequence: CASSGGRAGQPQHF.

This clone was observed a handful of times. The chain recombines TRBV6-5 with TRBJ1-2; D gene unclear. The length of the CDR3 is 13 residues. V was shortened by 7 bases and J by 2 bases, with 11 bases between the two germline ends. Germline CDR1 and CDR2: MNHEY and SVGAGI. This CDR3 is CASKFVGNYGYTF. DNA of the CDR3: TGTGCCAGCAAGTTTGTGGGGAACTATGGCTACACCTTC.

This chain's CDR3 is CASSVGTGGLAGELFF. The CDR3 region has the DNA TGTGCCAGCAGCGTAGGGACAGGGGGCCTCGCCGGGGAGCTGTTTTTT. The chain employs TRBV9 and TRBJ2-2; 11 bases are a match to TRBD1. Germline V gene sequence: CDR1 SGDLS, CDR2 YYNGEE. CDR3 length: 16 residues. J was trimmed by 6 bases and V by 0 bases; bases with no gene match: 4.

This chain joins TRBV5-1 and TRBJ1-4; TRBD1 agrees at 11 bases. CDR1 is SGHRS and CDR2 is YFSETQ in the germline V gene. V lost 4 bases to trimming and J lost 7 bases; unmatched junction nucleotides: 6. This CDR3 comprises 15 residues. The DNA for the CDR3 is TGCGCCAGCAGCGGCTCCGGGACAGGGGGTGAAAAACTGTTTTTT. It is translated as CASSGSGTGGEKLFF.

CDR3 amino acids: CASSRLTWDRGRDGYTF. CDR3 nucleotides: TGCGCCAGCAGCAGACTAACTTGGGACAGGGGGCGGGATGGCTACACCTTC. The chain joins TRBV4-1 to TRBJ1-2; 12 bases match TRBD1. Germline assignment: CDR1 MGHRA and CDR2 YSYEKL. The CDR3 loop spans 17 amino acids. The V segment lost 5 bases and the J segment 6 bases; nucleotides outside the gene matches: 13.

This clone was seen a handful of times. V gene TRBV14 combines with J gene TRBJ1-2; D call uncertain. This CDR3 has 13 residues. Per the germline V gene, CDR1 is SGHDN and CDR2 is FVKESK. Trimming pared 1 base from V and 1 base from J, leaving 4 bases between. This CDR3 reads CASSQGNNYGYTF. CDR3 DNA: TGTGCCAGCAGCCAAGGAAATAACTATGGCTACACCTTC.

V usage is TRBV19 and J usage is TRBJ2-2, with 11 nucleotides matching TRBD1. Per the germline V gene, CDR1 is LNHDA and CDR2 is SQIVND (reference sequence). Losses at the gene ends were 8 bases for V and 6 bases for J; bases not matched to a gene: 5. The CDR3 length is 14 residues. Written as DNA, the CDR3 is TGTGCCAGTTCCCGGGACAGGGGGTCCGGGGAGCTGTTTTTT. This encodes CASSRDRGSGELFF.

The chain joins TRBV24-1 to TRBJ1-4; D is unresolved. Germline lookup yields CDR1 KGHDR and CDR2 SFDVKD. The CDR3 is 14 amino acids. V lost 4 bases and J lost 7, with 12 bases in between. This CDR3 is CATSDPIEGEKLFF. In nucleotides, the CDR3 is TGTGCCACCAGTGACCCCATTGAGGGTGAAAAACTGTTTTTT.

The chain is built from TRBV5-1 and TRBJ2-3, with a tentative D call TRBD1 (6 bases). Germline CDR1 is SGHRS and CDR2 is YFSETQ. V lost 1 base and J lost 3, with 9 bases in between. This CDR3 spans 14 amino acids. In nucleotides, the CDR3 is TGCGCCAGCAGCTTGCACAGGGAAACAGATACGCAGTATTTT. This encodes CASSLHRETDTQYF.

The rearrangement links TRBV12-5 to TRBJ2-3; 8 nucleotides align to TRBD2. The trim removed 2 bases at V and 3 bases at J, leaving 7 bases unmatched. The CDR3 totals 16 residues. The germline gives CDR1 LGHNT, CDR2 FRNRAP. In nucleotides, the CDR3 is TGTGCTAGTGGTTTGTGGCTAGCGGGCCCTACAGATACGCAGTATTTT. Translated: CASGLWLAGPTDTQYF. Complete variable domain (other parts from reference TRBV12-5 and TRBJ2-3): DARVTQTPRHKVTEMGQEVTMRCQPILGHNTVFWYRQTMMQGLELLAYFRNRAPLDDSGMPKDRFSAEMPDATLATLKIQPSEPRDSAVYFCASGLWLAGPTDTQYFGPGTRLTVL.

The J gene is TRBJ2-3, the V gene TRBV7-2; a weak D match, TRBD2 (6 bases). From germline, CDR1 is SGHTA and CDR2 FQGNSA. Trimming took off 3 bases at V and 0 bases at J, with 13 bases between the two ends. CDR3 length: 16 amino acids. CDR3 sequence reads: CASSFSSVSSTDTQYF. The CDR3 nucleotides are TGTGCCAGCAGCTTTTCTAGCGTCTCTAGCACAGATACGCAGTATTTT.

This clone was recorded a few times. The chain recombines TRBV4-2 with TRBJ1-5, with TRBD1 identical over 9 bases. The CDR3 sequence is 15 residues long. V was pared by 1 base and J by 2 bases, with 0 bases of the junction left unmatched. Per germline, CDR1 LGHNA and CDR2 YNFKEQ. CDR3 protein: CASSQGTGGNQPQHF. DNA of the CDR3: TGTGCCAGCAGCCAAGGGACAGGGGGCAATCAGCCCCAGCATTTT.